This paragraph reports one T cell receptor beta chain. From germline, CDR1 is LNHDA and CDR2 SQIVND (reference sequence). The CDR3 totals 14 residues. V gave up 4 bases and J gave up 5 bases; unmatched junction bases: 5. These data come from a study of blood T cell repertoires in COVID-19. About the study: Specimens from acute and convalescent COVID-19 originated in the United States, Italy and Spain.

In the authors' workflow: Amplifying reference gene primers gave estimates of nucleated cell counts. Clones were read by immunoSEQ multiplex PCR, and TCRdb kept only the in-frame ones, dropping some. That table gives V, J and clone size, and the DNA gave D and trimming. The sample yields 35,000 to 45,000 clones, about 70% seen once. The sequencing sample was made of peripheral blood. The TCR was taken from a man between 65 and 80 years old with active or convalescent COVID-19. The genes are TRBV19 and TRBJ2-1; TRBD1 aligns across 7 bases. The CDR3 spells CASSTRQGHNEQFF. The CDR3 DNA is TGTGCCAGTAGTACTCGACAGGGACACAATGAGCAGTTCTTC.